This T cell receptor (beta chain) was obtained from a study of blood T cell repertoires in COVID-19. Study details: COVID-19 samples collected from the United States, Italy and Spain covered acute and convalescent phases. T cells, B-cell-depleted T cells, or PBMCs supplied cDNA or gDNA.

Study processing details: Estimation of nucleated cell counts relied on the amplification of reference gene primers. Assay used: immunoSEQ multiplex PCR; TCRdb lists only in-frame clones, some missing. Clone size and the V and J calls come from that table; the DNA yielded D and trimming. The data contain 90,000 to 110,000 clones, approximately 80% of them singletons. The CDR3 is 14 residues long. CDR1 and CDR2 from the germline V gene are MGHDK and SYGVNS. Trimming cost V 6 bases and J 5 bases; bases outside gene matches: 9. The receptor was derived from a woman of 80 years or more with active or convalescent COVID-19. The V call is TRBV25-1, the J call TRBJ1-1, with 7 bases identical to TRBD1. The material sequenced was peripheral blood. The CDR3 loop reads CASRRQGKGTEAFF. CDR3 nucleotide sequence: TGTGCCAGCAGACGACAGGGCAAGGGGACTGAAGCTTTCTTT.